In this sample, the clone carrying this T cell receptor (beta chain) turned up many times. Its antigen is not known. This entry belongs to a study of CD8+CD57+ T cells in acquired aplastic anemia. Study observations and caveats: Patients shared under 30 CD8+ CDR3 sequences with controls.

Patients chosen for sequencing had CD8+CD57+ cells that had expanded, as shown by flow cytometry. Among the patients, all had severe acquired aplastic anemia. The germline V gene encodes CDR1 SGHKS and CDR2 YYEKEE (reference sequence). The V and J ends lost 0 bases and 2 bases, in that order; junction bases with no gene match: 2. The CDR3 spans 14 residues. Profiling of TCR beta VDJ combinations and CDR3 sequences used genomic DNA as template. TCRdb ran MiXCR on the reads and lists one entry per CDR3 protein. The table has 180,000 or so distinct CDR3 sequences, approximately 48% seen once; the top ten hold about 1.8%.

This clonotype was obtained from a human donor with aplastic anemia. The material sequenced was sorted CD4+, CD8+, or CD8+CD57+ T cells (not recorded which) from PBMCs. The V gene is TRBV5-5, the J gene TRBJ2-7; 7 bases fit TRBD2. DNA for the CDR3: TGTGCCAGCAGCTTGGAGGGAGGGCCCTACGAGCAGTACTTC. This encodes CASSLEGGPYEQYF.